This TCR beta chain was obtained from a study of T cell changes during pregnancy in multiple sclerosis. Assay used: immunoSEQ multiplex PCR; TCRdb lists only in-frame clones, some missing. Seen here are about 42,000 clones, about 89% observed once, and the top ten hold around 0.8%. The CDR3 extends over 14 amino acids. The germline gives CDR1 SGHKS, CDR2 YYEKEE (reference sequence). The V gene lost 5 bases and the J gene lost 9 bases, with 18 bases spanning the gap. The sequenced sample was CD4+ T cells from peripheral blood mononuclear cells, obtained before pregnancy. The gene calls are TRBV5-5 and TRBJ2-1; possible D gene TRBD1, 5 bases. This clonotype originated in a female donor with multiple sclerosis, enrolled in a pregnancy study. CDR3 bases: TGTGCCAGCAGTCGGCTTGGGAAGGGGTTTGAGCAGTTCTTC. This encodes CASSRLGKGFEQFF.